The entry below gives a single T cell receptor beta chain sequence along with its context. Its target is not known. Every TCR cDNA molecule carried a tag that served as a unique molecular identifier. Using its own MiXCR run on the 5' RACE reads, TCRdb lists one record per CDR3 protein. This sample has 40,000 to 55,000 distinct CDR3 sequences, with approximately 6.8% found just once. The V and J ends lost 4 bases and 7 bases, in that order; junction bases with no gene match: 13. The CDR3 extends over 16 amino acids. Germline V gene sequence: CDR1 DFQATT, CDR2 SNEGSKA (reference sequence). The time point: sample taken at primary tumor resection. Whole RNA, isolated from tumor, nontumor lung or frozen PBMC, was sequenced without prior sorting. The sample belongs to a study of spatial heterogeneity in lung cancer. Overall study context: Detection consistently yielded more beta chains than alpha chains.

Study-level results: In blood, ubiquitous expanded tumor TCRs appeared more at resection than follow-up.

Source: PBMCs, taken at surgery. The V and J genes are TRBV20-1 and TRBJ2-1; TRBD1 agrees at 10 bases. The TCR originated in a female donor with early-stage non-small cell lung cancer. The CDR3: CSANTPGTGAENEQFF. DNA for the CDR3: TGCAGTGCTAATACCCCCGGGACAGGGGCCGAGAATGAGCAGTTCTTC.